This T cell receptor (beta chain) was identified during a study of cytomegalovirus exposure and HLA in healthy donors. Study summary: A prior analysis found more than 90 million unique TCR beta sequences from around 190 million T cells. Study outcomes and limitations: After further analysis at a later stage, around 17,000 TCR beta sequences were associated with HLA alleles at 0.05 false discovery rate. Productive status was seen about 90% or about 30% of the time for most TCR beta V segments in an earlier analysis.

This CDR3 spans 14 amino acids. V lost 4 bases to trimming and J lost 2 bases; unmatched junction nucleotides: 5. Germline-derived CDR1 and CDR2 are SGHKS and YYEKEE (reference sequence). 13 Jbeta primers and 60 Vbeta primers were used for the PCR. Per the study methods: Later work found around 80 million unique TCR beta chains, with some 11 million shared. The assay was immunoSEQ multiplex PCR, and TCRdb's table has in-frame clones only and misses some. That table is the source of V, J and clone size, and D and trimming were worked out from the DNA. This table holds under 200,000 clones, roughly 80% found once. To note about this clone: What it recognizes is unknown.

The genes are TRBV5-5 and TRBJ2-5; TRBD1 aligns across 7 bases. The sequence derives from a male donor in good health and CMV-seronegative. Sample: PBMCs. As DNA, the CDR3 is TGTGCCAGCAGCCAGACAGGGTGGCAAGAGACCCAGTACTTC. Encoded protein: CASSQTGWQETQYF.